Each of the 2 T cell receptor beta chains below was sequenced from the same sample in a study of T cell changes during pregnancy in multiple sclerosis (dated by TCRdb to about 2019). To prepare the library, the immunoSEQ multiplex PCR assay was applied. TCRdb carries this immuneACCESS record with in-frame sequences only. Its versions omit some clonotypes, under half of them owing to an unresolved V gene in the studies checked, with the rest unexplained. In this sample the table shows roughly 64,000 clones, about 90% of which occur a single time. Approximately 6.5% of the sample comes from the top ten. This specimen was peripheral blood, taken in the third trimester of pregnancy. The source is a female donor in good health, enrolled as a control in a pregnancy study.

The J gene is TRBJ1-6, the V gene TRBV9; D is undetermined. Germline CDR1 and CDR2: SGDLS and YYNGEE. V was cut by 0 bases and J by 13 bases, with 11 bases left in between. CDR3 length: 13 amino acids. CDR3 sequence reads: CASSVEPGSPLHF. The CDR3 bases are TGTGCCAGCAGCGTAGAGCCGGGTTCCCCCCTCCACTTT.

The V gene is TRBV2, the J gene TRBJ2-1; a weak D match, TRBD1 (5 bases). Trimming left V 7 bases short and J 10 bases short, with 8 bases between. CDR3 length: 10 amino acids. Germline lookup yields CDR1 SNHLY and CDR2 FYNNEI. This chain's CDR3 is CASTRVEQFF. In DNA, the CDR3 is TGTGCCAGCACCAGGGTCGAGCAGTTCTTC. Variable domain in full (rest from reference TRBV2 and TRBJ2-1): EPEVTQTPSHQVTQMGQEVILRCVPISNHLYFYWYRQILGQKVEFLVSFYNNEISEKSEIFDDQFSVERPDGSNFTLKIRSTKLEDSAMYFCASTRVEQFFGPGTRLTVL.